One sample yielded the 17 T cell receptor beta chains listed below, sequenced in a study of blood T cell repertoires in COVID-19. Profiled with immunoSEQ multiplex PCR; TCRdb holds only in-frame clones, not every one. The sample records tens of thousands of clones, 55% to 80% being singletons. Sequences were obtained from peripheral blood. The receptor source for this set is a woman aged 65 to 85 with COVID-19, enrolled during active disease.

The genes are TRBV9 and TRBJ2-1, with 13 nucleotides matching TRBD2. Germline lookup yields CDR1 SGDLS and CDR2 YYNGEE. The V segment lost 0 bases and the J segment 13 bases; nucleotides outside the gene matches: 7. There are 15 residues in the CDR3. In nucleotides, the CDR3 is TGTGCCAGCAGCGTAGAAACTAGCGGGAGGGTCGGTCAGTTCTTC. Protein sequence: CASSVETSGRVGQFF.

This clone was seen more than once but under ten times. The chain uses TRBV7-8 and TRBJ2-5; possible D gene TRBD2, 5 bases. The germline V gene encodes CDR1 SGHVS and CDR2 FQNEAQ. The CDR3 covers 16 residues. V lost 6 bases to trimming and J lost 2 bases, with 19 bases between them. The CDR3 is CASRTTGPREQETQYF. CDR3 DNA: TGTGCCAGCAGGACTACCGGGCCAAGGGAGCAAGAGACCCAGTACTTC.

CDR3: CASSPDISYEQYV. DNA of the CDR3: TGTGCCAGCTCACCAGACATTTCCTACGAGCAGTACGTC. The gene calls are TRBV18 and TRBJ2-7; D call uncertain. The CDR3 has 13 amino acids. V was shortened by 2 bases and J by 1 base, with 6 bases between the two germline ends. The germline CDR1 and CDR2 sequences are KGHSH and LQKENI.

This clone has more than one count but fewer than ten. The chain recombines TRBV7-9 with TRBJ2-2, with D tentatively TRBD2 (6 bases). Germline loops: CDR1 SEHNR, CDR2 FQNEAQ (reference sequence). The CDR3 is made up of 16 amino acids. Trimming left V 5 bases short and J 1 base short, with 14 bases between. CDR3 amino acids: CASSRALALNTGELFF. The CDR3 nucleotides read TGTGCCAGCAGCCGGGCCCTAGCGTTGAACACCGGGGAGCTGTTTTTT.

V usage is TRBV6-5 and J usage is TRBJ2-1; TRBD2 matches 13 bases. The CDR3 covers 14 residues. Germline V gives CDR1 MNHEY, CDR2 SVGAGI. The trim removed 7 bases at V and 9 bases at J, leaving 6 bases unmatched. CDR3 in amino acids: CASNSGTSGTEQFF. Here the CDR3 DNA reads TGTGCCAGCAACTCCGGGACTAGCGGGACTGAGCAGTTCTTC.

CDR3 sequence: CASGLVPPLETALAQPQHF. CDR3 in DNA: TGTGCTAGTGGTTTGGTACCTCCTTTGGAGACAGCTTTGGCTCAGCCCCAGCATTTT. The chain couples TRBV12-5 to TRBJ1-5, with D perhaps matching TRBD1 (5 bases). The CDR3 runs 19 residues. Germline assignment: CDR1 LGHNT and CDR2 FRNRAP. V dropped 0 bases and J dropped 6 bases, with 24 bases sitting between them.

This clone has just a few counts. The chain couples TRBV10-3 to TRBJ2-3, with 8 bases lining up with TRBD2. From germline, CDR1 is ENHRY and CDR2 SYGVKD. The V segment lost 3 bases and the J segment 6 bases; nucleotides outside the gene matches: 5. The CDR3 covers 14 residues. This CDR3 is CAISEPGLVDTQYF. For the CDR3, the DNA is TGTGCCATCAGTGAACCGGGACTAGTGGATACGCAGTATTTT.

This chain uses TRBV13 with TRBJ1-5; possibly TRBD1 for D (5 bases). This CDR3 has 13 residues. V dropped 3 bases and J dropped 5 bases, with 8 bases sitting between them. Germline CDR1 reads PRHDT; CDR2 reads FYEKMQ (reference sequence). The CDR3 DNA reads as TGTGCCAGCAGCTTCGACAGAGATCAGCCCCAGCATTTT. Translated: CASSFDRDQPQHF.

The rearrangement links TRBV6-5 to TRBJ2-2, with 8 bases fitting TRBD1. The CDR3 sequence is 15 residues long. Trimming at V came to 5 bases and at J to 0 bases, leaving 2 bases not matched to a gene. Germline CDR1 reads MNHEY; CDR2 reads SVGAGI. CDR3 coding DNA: TGTGCCAGCAGTAAACAGGGGGCGAACACCGGGGAGCTGTTTTTT. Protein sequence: CASSKQGANTGELFF.

This chain's CDR3 is CASSLVEGELFF. The CDR3 DNA is TGTGCCAGCAGCTTAGTGGAGGGGGAGCTGTTTTTT. The V gene is TRBV11-2, the J gene TRBJ2-2; D not certain. The CDR3 spans 12 residues. Germline V gene lookup returns CDR1 SGHAT and CDR2 FQNNGV. V gave up 1 base and J gave up 8 bases, with 5 bases separating them.

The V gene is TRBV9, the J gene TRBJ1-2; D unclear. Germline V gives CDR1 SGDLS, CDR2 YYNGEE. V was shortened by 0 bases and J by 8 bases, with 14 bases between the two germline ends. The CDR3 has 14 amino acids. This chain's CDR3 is CASSVATGSWGYTF. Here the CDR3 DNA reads TGTGCCAGCAGCGTAGCCACGGGTAGTTGGGGCTACACCTTC.

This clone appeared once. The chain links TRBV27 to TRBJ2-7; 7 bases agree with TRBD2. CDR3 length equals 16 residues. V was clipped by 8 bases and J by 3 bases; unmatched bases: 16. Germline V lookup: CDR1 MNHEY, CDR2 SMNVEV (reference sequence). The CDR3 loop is CASQGREGPNYYEQYF. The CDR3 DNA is TGTGCCAGCCAGGGAAGGGAGGGGCCGAACTACTACGAGCAGTACTTC.

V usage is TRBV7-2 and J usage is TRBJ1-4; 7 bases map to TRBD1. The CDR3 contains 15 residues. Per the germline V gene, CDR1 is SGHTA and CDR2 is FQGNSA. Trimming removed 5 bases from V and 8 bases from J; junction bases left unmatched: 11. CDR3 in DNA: TGTGCCAGCAGCGTGTCAGGGGGTTTTGGCGAAAAACTGTTTTTT. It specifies CASSVSGGFGEKLFF. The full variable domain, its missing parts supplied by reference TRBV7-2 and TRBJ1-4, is GAGVSQSPSNKVTEKGKDVELRCDPISGHTALYWYRQSLGQGLEFLIYFQGNSAPDKSGLPSDRFSAERTGGSVSTLTIQRTQQEDSAVYLCASSVSGGFGEKLFFGSGTQLSVL.

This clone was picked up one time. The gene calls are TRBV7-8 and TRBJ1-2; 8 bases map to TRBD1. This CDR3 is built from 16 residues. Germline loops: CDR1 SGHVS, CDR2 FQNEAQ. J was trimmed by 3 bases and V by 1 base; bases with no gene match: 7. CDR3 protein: CASSLGDRRRDYGYTF. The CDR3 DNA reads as TGTGCCAGCAGCTTAGGGGACAGGAGGAGAGACTATGGCTACACCTTC.

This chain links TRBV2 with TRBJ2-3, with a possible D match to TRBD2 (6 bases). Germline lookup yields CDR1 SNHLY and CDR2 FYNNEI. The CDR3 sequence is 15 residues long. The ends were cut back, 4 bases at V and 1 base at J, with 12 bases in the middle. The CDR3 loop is CASSVSGFGTDTQYF. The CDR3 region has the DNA TGTGCCAGCAGTGTAAGCGGGTTTGGCACAGATACGCAGTATTTT.

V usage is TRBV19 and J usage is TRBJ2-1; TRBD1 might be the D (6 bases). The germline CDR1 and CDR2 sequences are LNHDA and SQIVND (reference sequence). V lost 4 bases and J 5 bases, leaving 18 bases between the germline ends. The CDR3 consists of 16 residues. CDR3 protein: CASSRAYRAGNNEQFF. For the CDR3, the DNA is TGTGCCAGTAGTAGGGCCTACAGGGCCGGCAACAATGAGCAGTTCTTC. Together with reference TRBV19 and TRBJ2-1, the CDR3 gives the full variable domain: DGGITQSPKYLFRKEGQNVTLSCEQNLNHDAMYWYRQDPGQGLRLIYYSQIVNDFQKGDIAEGYSVSREKKESFPLTVTSAQKNPTAFYLCASSRAYRAGNNEQFFGPGTRLTVL.

CDR3 nucleotide sequence: TGTGCCAGCAGCTTACGACAGGGGAGTTCCTACGAGCAGTACTTC. This codes for CASSLRQGSSYEQYF. The chain links TRBV7-2 to TRBJ2-7, with 8 bases identical to TRBD1. Germline-derived CDR1 and CDR2 are SGHTA and FQGNSA. V shed 2 bases, J shed 1 base, and the junction held 4 bases outside the gene matches. The CDR3 has 15 amino acids. The variable domain in full, completed from reference TRBV7-2 and TRBJ2-7, reads GAGVSQSPSNKVTEKGKDVELRCDPISGHTALYWYRQSLGQGLEFLIYFQGNSAPDKSGLPSDRFSAERTGGSVSTLTIQRTQQEDSAVYLCASSLRQGSSYEQYFGPGTRLTVT.